One sample yielded the 26 T cell receptor beta chains listed below, sequenced in a study of blood T cells in healthy people across ages. Combining a sample-barcoded 5' primer with a J-beta primer mix, a second PCR ran for 7 to 11 cycles. TCRdb re-called the 5' RACE reads through MiXCR, storing one row per CDR3 protein. The sample records over 1,500,000 distinct CDR3 sequences, about 50% being singletons. Sequenced: blood. The receptors originated from a woman aged 35 to 49 in good health.

This chain joins TRBV7-9 and TRBJ2-3, with D uncertain. Trimming took 5 bases from V and 0 from J, leaving 12 bases between them. Germline V gene lookup returns CDR1 SEHNR and CDR2 FQNEAQ (reference sequence). The CDR3 runs to 15 residues. In DNA, the CDR3 is TGTGCCAGCAGCCCCCAAGCCCTGAGCACAGATACGCAGTATTTT. Translated, it gives CASSPQALSTDTQYF.

The V and J genes are TRBV12-3 or TRBV12-4 and TRBJ2-5, with TRBD1 matching over 7 bases. Trimming at V came to 7 bases and at J to 2 bases, leaving 19 bases not matched to a gene. The CDR3 is made up of 18 amino acids. CDR3 DNA: TGTGCCAGCACCCTTAGAGGGAACAGGGGCATCGGACAAGAGACCCAGTACTTC. This gives the protein CASTLRGNRGIGQETQYF.

This clonotype was recorded many times. This chain links TRBV7-6 with TRBJ2-6, with 8 bases matching TRBD1. With 6 bases clipped from V and 0 bases from J, the junction kept 13 bases outside the gene matches. Looked up from germline, CDR1 is SGHVS and CDR2 is FNYEAQ. This CDR3 has 19 amino acids. CDR3 in amino acids: CASSSTHQGALSGANVLTF. The CDR3 coding sequence is TGTGCCAGCAGTTCGACCCACCAGGGGGCCCTCTCTGGGGCCAACGTCCTGACTTTC.

The chain employs TRBV5-5 and TRBJ2-5; possibly TRBD1 for D (5 bases). The CDR3 has 16 amino acids. Germline V gene lookup returns CDR1 SGHKS and CDR2 YYEKEE (reference sequence). Trimming removed 2 bases from V and 2 bases from J, with 16 bases in between. DNA of the CDR3: TGTGCCAGCAGCTTTGGTCCGACAGCGTTACAAGAGACCCAGTACTTC. Its translation: CASSFGPTALQETQYF.

This sequence joins TRBV11-2 and TRBJ2-7; 8 bases agree with TRBD2. V dropped 1 base and J dropped 6; count of bases not matched to a gene: 5. This CDR3 has 14 amino acids. Per the germline V gene, CDR1 is SGHAT and CDR2 is FQNNGV. CDR3 loop: CASSLGISGTEQYF. The CDR3 coding sequence is TGTGCCAGCAGCTTAGGGATTAGCGGGACCGAGCAGTACTTC.

V and J are TRBV29-1 and TRBJ2-3; D is undetermined. CDR1 is SQVTM, CDR2 ANQGSEA, per germline. V shed 7 bases and J shed 0 bases, with 17 bases lying between them. The CDR3 consists of 15 residues. The chain's CDR3 is CSGRQTVTSTDTQYF. The DNA of the CDR3 is TGCAGCGGGAGACAAACAGTTACTAGCACAGATACGCAGTATTTT.

This chain links TRBV12-5 with TRBJ1-5, with D possibly matching TRBD1 (5 bases). The CDR3 runs 19 residues. Germline values: CDR1 LGHNT, CDR2 FRNRAP. V was clipped by 0 bases and J by 2 bases, with 20 bases between them. CDR3 in DNA: TGTGCTAGTGGTTTGGTGGGGGGTCGGAGGGAAGATGGCAATCAGCCCCAGCATTTT. It encodes CASGLVGGRREDGNQPQHF.

The chain joins TRBV20-1 to TRBJ2-1; 7 bases match TRBD1. The V gene's germline CDR1 is DFQATT and CDR2 SNEGSKA (reference sequence). The CDR3 extends over 16 amino acids. Losses at the gene ends were 5 bases for V and 0 bases for J; bases not matched to a gene: 10. The CDR3 sequence is CSAPRTGASSYNEQFF. The DNA for the CDR3 is TGCAGTGCTCCCCGGACAGGAGCGAGCTCCTACAATGAGCAGTTCTTC.

Points on this clonotype: A much larger clone differs by one base, so this may be a read error. This chain connects TRBV6-6 to TRBJ2-5; D remains unclear. V gave up 4 bases and J gave up 3 bases, with 15 bases separating them. The CDR3 consists of 15 residues. Germline V gene data show CDR1 as MNHNY and CDR2 as SVGAGI (reference sequence). DNA of the CDR3: TGTGCCAGCAGTTCGGCGGTGGGGTGGAAAGAGACCCAGTACTTC. This sequence encodes CASSSAVGWKETQYF.

As concerns this clonotype: Just one base apart from a much larger clone, this may be a read error. This chain links TRBV25-1 with TRBJ2-1; D may be TRBD1 (5 bases). The ends were cut back, 3 bases at V and 9 bases at J, with 18 bases in the middle. The length of the CDR3 is 15 residues. CDR1 is MGHDK and CDR2 is SYGVNS in the germline V gene. The CDR3 coding sequence is TGTGCCAGCAGTGATAGAGTCAGGGTCCAGGGTGAGCAGTTCTTC. Its protein product is CASSDRVRVQGEQFF.

V gene TRBV6-7 combines with J gene TRBJ2-6; tentatively, D is TRBD2 (5 bases). TRBV6-7 is placed among ORFs of uncertain function. V lost 11 bases to trimming and J lost 0 bases, with 14 bases between them. This CDR3 is 15 amino acids long. CDR3 DNA: TGTGCCCCTTCCCCCCGGGGCTCTGGGGCCAACGTCCTGACTTTC. It specifies CAPSPRGSGANVLTF.

The rearrangement joins TRBV28 to TRBJ2-5, with TRBD2 matching over 9 bases. Trimming took 7 bases from V and 5 from J; bases not matched to a gene: 5. Per the germline V gene, CDR1 is MDHEN and CDR2 is SYDVKM. The CDR3 has 13 amino acids. CDR3 nucleotide sequence: TGTGCCAGCACTAGCGGGGTGGGGGAGACCCAGTACTTC. Amino acids: CASTSGVGETQYF.

This chain links TRBV28 with TRBJ1-6, with 8 bases that match TRBD1. The V segment lost 5 bases and the J segment 10 bases; nucleotides outside the gene matches: 10. The CDR3 spans 15 residues. Per the germline V gene, CDR1 is MDHEN and CDR2 is SYDVKM. The chain's CDR3 is CASSPRTGTESPLHF. CDR3 in DNA: TGTGCCAGCAGTCCTAGGACAGGGACGGAATCACCCCTCCACTTT.

The table lists this clonotype with a count of one. This chain links TRBV7-2 with TRBJ2-7; perhaps TRBD2 as D (5 bases). This CDR3 contains 12 residues. The V and J ends lost 5 bases and 5 bases respectively, with 10 bases between them. Germline CDR1 is SGHTA and CDR2 is FQGNSA. CDR3 in amino acids: CASSATRDEQYF. CDR3 sequence (DNA): TGTGCCAGCAGCGCTACTAGAGACGAGCAGTACTTC.

This chain joins TRBV6-2 or TRBV6-3 and TRBJ2-7; D possibly corresponds to TRBD2 (6 bases). Between the trimmed V and J ends, which lost 5 bases and 0 bases, there was a span of 17 bases. Germline lookup yields CDR1 MNHEY and CDR2 SVGEGT. The CDR3 length is 16 residues. DNA for the CDR3: TGTGCCAGCAGTAGGAACTTGGACGGGAGCTCCTACGAGCAGTACTTC. This codes for CASSRNLDGSSYEQYF.

The genes are TRBV4-2 and TRBJ1-3; 7 bases map to TRBD1. Trimming took 6 bases from V and 4 from J; bases not matched to a gene: 3. The CDR3 extends over 13 amino acids. The germline CDR1 and CDR2 sequences are LGHNA and YNFKEQ. CDR3 sequence reads: CASRATGGNTIYF. In DNA, the CDR3 is TGTGCCAGCAGGGCGACAGGGGGAAACACCATATATTTT.

This clonotype occurred once. The gene calls are TRBV20-1 and TRBJ1-1, with a weak D call TRBD1 (5 bases). V lost 0 bases and J lost 8, with 7 bases in between. There are 11 residues in the CDR3. CDR1 is DFQATT and CDR2 is SNEGSKA in the germline V gene (reference sequence). The CDR3 loop is CSARDGGEAFF. As DNA, the CDR3 is TGCAGTGCTAGAGATGGGGGGGAAGCTTTCTTT.

The chain links TRBV27 to TRBJ2-7; TRBD1 agrees at 7 bases. CDR1 and CDR2 (germline): MNHEY, SMNVEV (reference sequence). V gave up 8 bases and J gave up 5 bases; unmatched junction bases: 18. This CDR3 contains 16 residues. DNA for the CDR3: TGTGCCAGCCTCAGGGGAGTGGGAACAGGGGTTAACGAGCAGTACTTC. It codes for CASLRGVGTGVNEQYF.

V is TRBV9 and J is TRBJ2-2; TRBD1 matches at 10 bases. Germline V CDR1 and CDR2: SGDLS, YYNGEE. The CDR3 is made up of 16 amino acids. V trimming: 1 base; J trimming: 6 bases; junction bases outside the gene matches: 6. DNA for the CDR3: TGTGCCAGCAGCGTATATGGGACAGGGGTGGCCGGGGAGCTGTTTTTT. Protein sequence: CASSVYGTGVAGELFF. Full variable domain (outside the CDR3, taken from reference TRBV9 and TRBJ2-2): DSGVTQTPKHLITATGQRVTLRCSPRSGDLSVYWYQQSLDQGLQFLIQYYNGEERAKGNILERFSAQQFPDLHSELNLSSLELGDSALYFCASSVYGTGVAGELFFGEGSRLTVL.

This clonotype has just one count. The chain combines TRBV7-8 with TRBJ2-6; D is perhaps TRBD1 or TRBD2 (5 bases each). V lost 1 base, J lost 0 bases, and 13 bases lay in between. The CDR3 is 18 amino acids. Germline CDR1 SGHVS, CDR2 FQNEAQ. DNA for the CDR3: TGTGCCAGCAGCTTAGGGCTAGTGGGGGACTCTGGGGCCAACGTCCTGACTTTC. Amino acid sequence: CASSLGLVGDSGANVLTF.

Only one count was recorded for this clonotype. The gene calls are TRBV14 and TRBJ1-2, with D uncertain. This CDR3 comprises 13 residues. Trimming took off 3 bases at V and 7 bases at J, with 12 bases between the two ends. The germline CDR1 and CDR2 sequences are SGHDN and FVKESK. Written as DNA, the CDR3 is TGTGCCAGCAGCCACTCCGGAAGGAGTGGCTACACCTTC. Protein product: CASSHSGRSGYTF.

The chain couples TRBV4-2 to TRBJ2-1; D gene ambiguous. This CDR3 has 13 amino acids. Trimming shortened V by 1 base and J by 8 bases, and 9 bases separated the two germline ends. Germline lookup yields CDR1 LGHNA and CDR2 YNFKEQ. The CDR3 nucleotides read TGTGCCAGCAGCCAAGTCGGAGAGCATGAGCAGTTCTTC. Its protein is CASSQVGEHEQFF.

This clonotype showed up just a few times. V is TRBV6-2 or TRBV6-3 and J is TRBJ1-2; maybe TRBD1 (6 bases). V lost 2 bases and J 2 bases, leaving 9 bases between the germline ends. Germline CDR1 and CDR2: MNHEY and SVGEGT. The CDR3 length is 14 residues. The CDR3 coding sequence is TGTGCCAGCAGTTACCTGACAGGCAACTATGGCTACACCTTC. This sequence encodes CASSYLTGNYGYTF.

This clonotype turned up a few times. This chain uses TRBV12-3 or TRBV12-4 with TRBJ2-7, with D perhaps TRBD1 (5 bases). V was shortened by 5 bases and J by 0 bases, with 23 bases between the two germline ends. This CDR3 has 18 amino acids. The CDR3 loop reads CASSIAQMTANASYEQYF. In DNA, the CDR3 is TGTGCCAGCAGTATTGCCCAAATGACAGCGAACGCCTCCTACGAGCAGTACTTC.

The CDR3 nucleotides are TGTGCCAGCACCCTAGCGGGGGGGCCGTCCGATACGCAGTATTTT. Translated: CASTLAGGPSDTQYF. The chain uses TRBV2 and TRBJ2-3, with TRBD2 identical over 12 bases. Trimming cost V 7 bases and J 6 bases; bases outside gene matches: 8. The germline V gene encodes CDR1 SNHLY and CDR2 FYNNEI. The CDR3 has 15 amino acids.

This chain links TRBV6-6 with TRBJ1-2, with D perhaps TRBD1 (5 bases). This CDR3 region has 12 residues. The germline CDR1 and CDR2 sequences are MNHNY and SVGAGI (reference sequence). Trimming pared 4 bases from V and 8 bases from J, leaving 11 bases between. CDR3 nucleotides: TGTGCCAGCAGTTCACAGGCTTGGGGCTACACCTTC. The encoded protein is CASSSQAWGYTF.